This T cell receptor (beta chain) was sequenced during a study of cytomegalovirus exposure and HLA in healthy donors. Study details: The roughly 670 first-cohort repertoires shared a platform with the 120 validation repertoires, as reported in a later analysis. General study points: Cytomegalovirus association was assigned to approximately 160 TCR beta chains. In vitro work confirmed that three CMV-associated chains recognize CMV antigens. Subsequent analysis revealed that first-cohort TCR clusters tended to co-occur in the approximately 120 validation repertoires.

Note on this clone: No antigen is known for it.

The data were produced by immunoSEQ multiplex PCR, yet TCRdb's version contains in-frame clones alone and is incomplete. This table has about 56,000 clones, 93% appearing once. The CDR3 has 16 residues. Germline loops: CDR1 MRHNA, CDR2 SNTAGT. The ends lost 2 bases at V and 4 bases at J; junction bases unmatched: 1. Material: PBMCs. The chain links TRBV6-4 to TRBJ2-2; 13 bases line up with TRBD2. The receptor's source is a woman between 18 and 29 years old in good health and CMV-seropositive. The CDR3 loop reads CASSDTSGGATGELFF. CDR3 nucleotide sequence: TGTGCCAGCAGTGACACTAGCGGGGGGGCCACCGGGGAGCTGTTTTTT.